Sequencing of this T cell receptor beta chain was carried out in a study of cytomegalovirus exposure and HLA in healthy donors (TCRdb year 2017). About the investigation overall: In an earlier analysis of fewer than 750 of the donors, approximately 300 Gb of sequence data and some 120 million unique TCR beta sequences from some 170 million T cells were reported. An early release covering 550 to 650 HLA-typed donors comprised about 310 gigabases of sequencing data and around 86 million unique TCR sequences. Among the approximately 430 genotyped donors, more than 70% belonged to the genetic ancestry cluster associated with self-reported Caucasian donors. The study was designed to test whether signatures of past pathogen exposure could be identified by cataloging public T cell receptors. Using immunosequencing, the study profiled T cell repertoires from 500 to 800 subjects and related those repertoires to cytomegalovirus serostatus. Along with the roughly 710-subject first cohort, a separate validation cohort of some 130 different subjects was used. High-throughput TCR immunosequencing, statistical association of individual TCRs with disease status, and machine learning were combined to predict cytomegalovirus infection status. To study patterns of TCR occurrence, a later analysis re-analyzed previously published TCR beta repertoires from more than 550 donors and added high-resolution HLA genotyping. The later analysis used no new phenotypic data to find candidate immune exposures, relying instead on TCR beta sequences and their occurrence across donors. To decide whether each TCR beta V gene segment behaved as functional or pseudogenic, an earlier analysis of some 570 of the donors relied on high-throughput TCR beta sequencing. Alongside the repertoire data, information on donor age, sex, ethnicity and CMV serostatus was compiled. A later genetic analysis took genome-wide SNP genotypes for about 55% of the 666 donors and used that subset as a discovery cohort. Every repertoire in the discovery cohort had been generated on one and the same sequencing platform. HLA typing covered class I and class II loci at four-digit resolution. Typing coverage varied by locus: about 620-630 donors for A, B, C, DRB1 and DQB1; approximately 500 for DQA1; around 570 for DPA1; under 490 for DPB1. About 5 DR-DQ haplotypes were handled as single units for association and clustering, since linkage in the cohort was strong. Among 300 to 500 genotyped donors of the cohort, an average of approximately 240,000 unique TCR beta nucleotide sequences was sequenced per donor, of which about 18% were non-productive. The paper as a whole reports these results and caveats: Only TCR beta chains were sequenced in this cohort, and the absence of alpha or paired-chain data limited detectable features. An earlier analysis of around 540 of the donors showed that most TCR beta V segments appeared in productive rearrangements either about 90% or about 30% of the time, which broadly matched IMGT annotations. Because HLA typing was unavailable for some donors at each locus, only the typed subset was used in association tests. Compared with equally common non-associated chains, HLA-associated TCR beta chains in a later analysis were more clonally expanded and had lower generation probabilities. A later analysis associated 17,000 or so TCR beta sequences with specific HLA alleles at a false discovery rate of 0.05. A further reported finding was that TCR beta sequences accurately predicted the HLA-A and HLA-B alleles for most subjects in the first cohort. Fewer than 20 rarely observed V segments, including chromosome 9 orphons, were excluded from the earlier analysis of just under 600 of the donors because counts were too low. According to a later analysis, TCR association rates differed among HLA loci, with DRB1 alleles showing the most associated TCRs and HLA-C alleles showing the fewest. Three of the identified cytomegalovirus-associated TCR beta chains were confirmed in vitro to be specific for cytomegalovirus antigens. Linkage disequilibrium might explain the correlated functional status among segregating V segments, but an unknown experimental factor could not be excluded. According to a later analysis, most CMV-associated TCR beta chains appeared to be HLA-restricted, and the HLA associations seemed to be driven largely by CMV exposure. The classifier was reported to diagnose cytomegalovirus status with high specificity and sensitivity in both the original cohort and the validation cohort. A later genetic analysis reported fewer N-insertions in productive TCRs among donors in an Asian-associated ancestry cluster than the roughly 700-donor mean. The study gave a list of about 150 TCR beta chains associated with cytomegalovirus. It was suggested by the authors that the approach could potentially be generalized to other disease states and immunological phenotypes. In a later analysis, several top co-occurrence clusters were reported to appear linked to parvovirus B19, influenza, CMV and Epstein-Barr virus. Strong co-occurrence of HLA alleles, especially DR and DQ, made assigning TCR associations to individual alleles difficult. Some IMGT-functional V segments, including TRBV6-2 and TRBV6-3, could not be distinguished by the 87-base-pair reads and were therefore excluded. An association between a missense DCLRE1C variant and V-gene and J-gene trimming of TCR beta chains was found in a later genetic analysis and replicated in an independent cohort. A cluster of highly shared sequence variants was judged likely to be a technical artifact of the sequencing pipeline. The only immune exposure information available for the cohort was CMV serostatus. Most TCR sequences were observed very rarely across donors, whereas some public TCRs were present in many individuals. Roughly uniform sequencing depth across donors was assumed in presence/absence analyses, although this assumption may not hold.

V is reduced by 0 bases and J by 7 bases, leaving a spacing of 12 bases between them. From cysteine to phenylalanine, the CDR3 is 14 amino acids long. Kept here is only the CDR3 DNA, which spans 42 bases and is read in frame from base 1. Taken from the germline V gene, the CDR1 and CDR2 loops are MNHNS and SASEGT. In total, approximately 610 healthy bone marrow donors made up the cohort. At the time of sampling, every cohort member was nominally healthy, though immune exposures that went unrecorded were likely present. The donor tested CMV seronegative, placing the donor among the roughly 350 seronegative members of the cohort. A peripheral blood sample was collected from each donor, and TCR beta sequencing was performed on peripheral blood mononuclear cells. Genomic DNA extraction from the blood cell samples was performed with the Qiagen DNeasy Blood Extraction Kit. Library preparation used the immunoSEQ multiplex PCR assay. A mixture of 60 forward primers for TCR Vbeta segments and 13 reverse primers for TCR Jbeta segments was used in the multiplex PCR. The CDR3 region of rearranged TCR beta genes was amplified from genomic DNA with a multiplex PCR assay. On the Illumina HiSeq System, the amplified TCR beta libraries were sequenced as 87-base-pair reads. In the paper's pipeline: A later analysis tallied 75 million to 95 million unique TCR beta chains across the 660 or so repertoires, and approximately 11 million of those chains were shared by two or more donors. Raw reads were error-corrected and collapsed into unique sequences with a nearest-neighbor algorithm that merged closely related sequences to remove PCR and sequencing errors. V, D and J gene segments were assigned by aligning CDR3 sequences to IMGT reference sequences. Each retained sequence needed at least a six-nucleotide match to both a V gene segment and a J gene segment. A rearrangement counted as productive if the CDR3 had no stop codons and remained in frame with V and J, and every other rearrangement counted as non-productive. Following IMGT convention, CDR3 was defined as the stretch from the second conserved V-encoded cysteine to the conserved J-encoded phenylalanine. The earlier analysis of about 620 of the donors excluded sequences that lacked an unambiguous match to a single V gene segment. In an earlier analysis of a few hundred of the donors, V segments were called functional above 56.7% productive rearrangements and were called segregating when the between-donor standard deviation exceeded 5%. A statistical classification framework was built to diagnose cytomegalovirus status from the catalog of TCR beta chain sequences. In a later analysis, V and J genes were assigned by comparing TCR nucleotide sequences against IMGT/GENE-DB human TR gene sequences. Using the TCRdist pipeline, a later analysis assigned CDR3 sequences along with most-parsimonious VDJ recombination scenarios. In a later analysis, each TCR beta chain was defined by its CDR3 amino acid sequence together with its V-gene family, and reads lacking a unique V-gene family were excluded. To address suspected cross-contamination and a sequencing artifact, a later analysis removed a few hundred highly shared, low-generation-probability nucleotide sequences. A later analysis calculated a clonal expansion index for each public chain from normalized within-repertoire ranks of inferred template counts. In a later analysis, generation probabilities were computed using a VDJ recombination model fitted to out-of-frame rearrangements, and the results were checked against IGoR. In a later analysis, hypergeometric tests were used to score TCR-TCR, TCR-HLA and TCR-CMV co-occurrence, with a repertoire-size bias correction applied to TCR pairs. A later analysis estimated false discovery rates by permuting HLA or CMV assignments 20 times. A later analysis grouped co-occurring TCRs with DBSCAN, adding TCRdist sequence similarity when clustering within HLA-allele-positive subsets. Repertoires with fewer than 30,000 or more than 120,000 public chains were left out of co-occurrence clustering, as were four to six repertoires with anomalous nucleotide sharing. Not all clones reach the TCRdb copy of this immuneACCESS table, which keeps in-frame sequences only. Checked studies attribute under half of the gap to unresolved V genes and leave the rest unexplained. Clone size and the V and J calls come from that table; the DNA yielded D and trimming. This sample gives under 200,000 clones in total; approximately 78% of them show up just once. The ten largest clones capture approximately 0.78% of the sample.

A note on this clone: Its antigen remains undetermined. No much larger clonotype is one base removed from it; base qualities were not supplied.

The sample was PBMCs. The chain is encoded by TRBV6-1 joined to TRBJ1-1, with no D gene named confidently. This clonotype was obtained from a young woman in good health and CMV-seronegative. The CDR3 protein is CASSEARVPLEAFF. The bases read TGTGCCAGCAGTGAAGCGAGGGTTCCCCTTGAAGCTTTCTTT.